The 23 T cell receptor beta chains in this list originate from one sample, sequenced in a study of regulatory T cells in long-lasting Graves disease. Arm-PCR of CDR3 regions with iRepertoire HTBI primers generated TCR beta libraries. One entry per CDR3 protein, called by TCRdb with MiXCR from the multiplex PCR reads. The table shows fewer than 550,000 distinct CDR3 sequences, with roughly 16% occurring only once. The time point is: newly diagnosed GD, antithyroid drugs for less than 3 months. From PBMCs, RNA was extracted and then used to make the TCR library. This sample also belongs to another study, concerning T cells in Graves' hyperthyroidism and ophthalmopathy.

Sample: peripheral blood mononuclear cells (PBMCs), taken at new diagnosis, from a patient treated with antithyroid drugs. The receptors here all came from a woman aged 35-65 years with Graves disease.

This clonotype occurred many times. The chain employs TRBV12-3 or TRBV12-4 and TRBJ2-1; 10 nucleotides match TRBD2. This CDR3 is 17 amino acids long. The V gene end was trimmed by 6 bases and the J gene end by 7 bases; junction bases not matched to a gene: 15. CDR3 bases: TGTGCCAGCAGCAATCCAGGCGGAGCGGGGGGGTCGAATGAGCAGTTCTTC. It translates to CASSNPGGAGGSNEQFF.

The V and J genes are TRBV11-2 and TRBJ1-2, with D perhaps matching TRBD1 (6 bases). The CDR3 loop spans 17 amino acids. The germline gives CDR1 SGHAT, CDR2 FQNNGV. Trimming left V 4 bases short and J 0 bases short, with 18 bases between. CDR3 residues: CASSSGEYWSTNYGYTF. Here the CDR3 DNA reads TGTGCCAGCAGCTCAGGGGAATATTGGTCGACTAACTATGGCTACACCTTC.

This clonotype was counted ten times or more. J is TRBJ1-2 and V is TRBV6-2 or TRBV6-3; no firm D call. The V end was cut by 4 bases, the J end by 3 bases, with 15 bases between. The CDR3 runs 15 residues. Per the germline V gene, CDR1 is MNHEY and CDR2 is SVGEGT. The CDR3 bases are TGTGCCAGCAGTTCCCTTGGGCAGCGTGACTATGGCTACACCTTC. It is translated as CASSSLGQRDYGYTF.

Notes on this clonotype: A read error is possible here, since a much larger clone lies one base away. The chain couples TRBV12-3 or TRBV12-4 to TRBJ1-4, with D unclear. V lost 6 bases and J lost 2, with 16 bases in between. The CDR3 has 16 residues. Written as DNA, the CDR3 is TGTGCCAGCAGCTTTGATTGGGTTGGCACTAATGAAAAACTGTTTTTT. Translation: CASSFDWVGTNEKLFF.

This clonotype has a count of ten or more. V gene TRBV20-1 combines with J gene TRBJ2-3; D uncertain. CDR3 length equals 11 residues. Germline loops: CDR1 DFQATT, CDR2 SNEGSKA (reference sequence). Trimming pared 5 bases from V and 4 bases from J, leaving 7 bases between. CDR3 sequence reads: CSAVAADTQYF. The DNA for the CDR3 is TGCAGTGCTGTAGCCGCAGATACGCAGTATTTT.

The sample holds many counts of this clonotype. This rearrangement joins TRBV7-9 to TRBJ1-1; D not resolved. Germline CDR1 and CDR2: SEHNR and FQNEAQ (reference sequence). Trimming pared 3 bases from V and 6 bases from J, leaving 11 bases between. This CDR3 region has 13 residues. The CDR3 coding sequence is TGTGCCAGCAGCTTCTTCCCAAACCCTGAAGCTTTCTTT. Translating it yields CASSFFPNPEAFF. Filled out from reference TRBV7-9 and TRBJ1-1, the complete variable domain reads DTGVSQNPRHKITKRGQNVTFRCDPISEHNRLYWYRQTLGQGPEFLTYFQNEAQLEKSRLLSDRFSAERPKGSFSTLEIQRTEQGDSAMYLCASSFFPNPEAFFGQGTRLTVV.

This clonotype was picked up a small number of times. The chain couples TRBV30 to TRBJ1-3; D is unresolved. There are 14 residues in the CDR3. V was clipped by 0 bases and J by 0 bases, with 6 bases between them. Germline V gene lookup returns CDR1 GTSNPN and CDR2 SVGIG (reference sequence). In nucleotides, the CDR3 is TGTGCCTGGAGTGTAACTGGCTCTGGAAACACCATATATTTT. It translates to CAWSVTGSGNTIYF.

This clonotype was counted a few times. The chain has TRBV5-6 and TRBJ1-1; TRBD1 matches at 10 bases. The CDR3 is made up of 16 amino acids. Trimming removed 0 bases from V and 5 bases from J; junction bases left unmatched: 7. Germline CDR1 is SGHDT and CDR2 is YYEEEE. CDR3 bases: TGTGCCAGCAGCTTGGCCGCGACAGGGGGCATGACTGAAGCTTTCTTT. Protein sequence: CASSLAATGGMTEAFF.

V is TRBV6-2 or TRBV6-3 and J is TRBJ2-3; D is unclear. The CDR3 loop spans 14 amino acids. With 3 bases removed from V and 3 bases from J, the gap between germline ends came to 10 bases. Germline lookup yields CDR1 MNHEY and CDR2 SVGEGT. CDR3 coding DNA: TGTGCCAGCAGTTATCAGGCCCGGACAGATACGCAGTATTTT. Its protein is CASSYQARTDTQYF.

This clonotype has at least ten counts. The rearrangement links TRBV11-1 to TRBJ1-1; D possibly corresponds to TRBD1 (5 bases). The CDR3 has 13 amino acids. Germline-derived CDR1 and CDR2 are SGHAT and FQDESV (reference sequence). Trimming removed 3 bases at V and 5 bases at J, with 10 bases between. For the CDR3, the DNA is TGTGCCAGCAGCTTGACAGACACAACTGAAGCTTTCTTT. Its protein product is CASSLTDTTEAFF.

V is TRBV5-6 and J is TRBJ2-2, with no clear D. Trimming removed 4 bases at V and 4 bases at J, with 8 bases between. The CDR3 consists of 13 residues. CDR1 and CDR2 from the germline V gene are SGHDT and YYEEEE. In nucleotides, the CDR3 is TGTGCCAGCAGCCCCATGAGCACCGGGGAGCTGTTTTTT. Translated, it gives CASSPMSTGELFF.

About this clonotype itself: This may arise from a read error, as a much more abundant clone is one base away. The chain recombines TRBV2 with TRBJ2-3, with D perhaps TRBD1 or TRBD2 (5 bases each). CDR1 SNHLY and CDR2 FYNNEI come from the germline V gene. This CDR3 has 12 amino acids. CDR3: CASTGPTGTRYF. For the CDR3, the DNA is TGTGCCAGCACTGGGCCTACGGGGACCCGGTACTTC.

This clonotype was seen only a few times. The rearrangement joins TRBV7-9 to TRBJ1-6, with 7 nucleotides matching TRBD1. The J segment lost 10 bases and the V segment lost 5 bases, leaving 11 bases of the junction unmatched. The germline CDR1 and CDR2 sequences are SEHNR and FQNEAQ (reference sequence). The CDR3 length is 15 residues. The CDR3 coding sequence is TGTGCCAGCAGCCCAGGGGGACTTCGAGGATCACCCCTCCACTTT. Its translation is CASSPGGLRGSPLHF.

The genes are TRBV7-2 and TRBJ1-5, with D uncertain. Trimming removed 5 bases at V and 1 base at J, with 12 bases between. Germline CDR1 and CDR2: SGHTA and FQGNSA. The CDR3 runs to 15 residues. The CDR3 DNA follows: TGTGCCAGCAGCCAGGCCCCCTGGAGCAATCAGCCCCAGCATTTT. Its translation is CASSQAPWSNQPQHF.

Many counts were recorded for this clonotype. The chain has TRBV27 and TRBJ1-1; D uncertain. There are 13 residues in the CDR3. Trimming pared 6 bases from V and 4 bases from J, leaving 12 bases between. CDR1 is MNHEY and CDR2 is SMNVEV in the germline V gene (reference sequence). CDR3 nucleotides: TGTGCCAGCAGCTCCCCCGGGGTCACTGAAGCTTTCTTT. It specifies CASSSPGVTEAFF.

In its sample, this clonotype was seen many times. This chain links TRBV20-1 with TRBJ1-2, with D possibly TRBD1 on 6 matching bases. The CDR3 length is 15 residues. CDR1 is DFQATT, CDR2 SNEGSKA, per germline (reference sequence). V lost 0 bases and J 2 bases, leaving 13 bases between the germline ends. The CDR3, as DNA: TGCAGTGCTAGAGAGGAGGGCAGGGGAAACTATGGCTACACCTTC. This gives the protein CSAREEGRGNYGYTF.

In regard to this clonotype: A far larger clone lies a single base away; this is likely a read error. This sequence joins TRBV24-1 and TRBJ1-2; tentatively, D is TRBD1 (5 bases). The V gene lost 4 bases and the J gene lost 5 bases, with 7 bases spanning the gap. This CDR3 is built from 12 residues. CDR1 is KGHDR, CDR2 SFDVKD, per germline. The CDR3 nucleotides are TGTGCCACCAGTGAGGGGGTTTATGGCTACACCTTC. Translation gives CATSEGVYGYTF.

This clonotype was counted ten times or more. The chain couples TRBV11-2 to TRBJ1-3, with D tentatively TRBD1 (6 bases). The CDR3 spans 16 residues. Germline loops: CDR1 SGHAT, CDR2 FQNNGV. V lost 6 bases, J lost 9 bases, and 24 bases lay in between. CDR3 sequence: CASSSTSGDTRGTIYF. CDR3 coding DNA: TGTGCCAGCAGTTCCACCTCCGGGGACACCCGGGGCACCATATATTTT.

This chain uses TRBV7-9 with TRBJ2-2; 12 nucleotides match TRBD1. CDR1 SEHNR and CDR2 FQNEAQ come from the germline V gene (reference sequence). This CDR3 region has 16 residues. The J segment lost 7 bases and the V segment lost 7 bases, leaving 10 bases of the junction unmatched. The CDR3 protein is CASNLRDRGLGGELFF. The CDR3 coding sequence is TGTGCCAGCAATCTGCGGGACAGGGGGCTCGGCGGGGAGCTGTTTTTT.

This clonotype has more than one count but fewer than ten. The rearrangement links TRBV27 to TRBJ2-7; 10 bases align to TRBD2. Germline V gene lookup returns CDR1 MNHEY and CDR2 SMNVEV (reference sequence). The V and J ends lost 8 bases and 9 bases, in that order; junction bases with no gene match: 7. The CDR3 consists of 12 residues. The CDR3 bases are TGTGCCAGCCGTACTAGCGGGGTGGGGCAGTACTTC. Translated, it gives CASRTSGVGQYF.

This clonotype appeared a few times. The chain uses TRBV20-1 and TRBJ2-2; no clear D. Germline-derived CDR1 and CDR2 are DFQATT and SNEGSKA (reference sequence). V was shortened by 0 bases and J by 4 bases, with 12 bases between the two germline ends. This CDR3 is 15 amino acids long. CDR3 bases: TGCAGTGCTAGAGAGGGGAATAGACCCACCGGGGAGCTGTTTTTT. Its protein product is CSAREGNRPTGELFF.

This clonotype has at least ten counts. V gene TRBV7-8 combines with J gene TRBJ2-1; 7 bases are a match to TRBD1. The V segment lost 7 bases and the J segment 0 bases; nucleotides outside the gene matches: 3. CDR1 SGHVS and CDR2 FQNEAQ come from the germline V gene. There are 14 residues in the CDR3. The CDR3 coding sequence is TGTGCCAGCAAAGGACAGGTCTCCTACAATGAGCAGTTCTTC. Translation gives CASKGQVSYNEQFF.

This clonotype was seen many times. The rearrangement joins TRBV30 to TRBJ1-1; no clear D. The length of the CDR3 is 12 residues. The V and J ends lost 7 bases and 8 bases respectively, with 17 bases between them. Germline CDR1 is GTSNPN and CDR2 is SVGIG (reference sequence). CDR3 sequence: CAFQTLRVEAFF. DNA for the CDR3: TGTGCCTTCCAGACTCTTCGGGTCGAAGCTTTCTTT.